This TCR beta chain was identified in a study of CD8 T cells in ankylosing spondylitis. TCRdb reprocessed the 5' RACE reads with MiXCR, giving one entry per CDR3 protein. The top ten hold 0.6% to 0.75% of the sample, which has 230,000 or so distinct CDR3 sequences, 20% to 30% seen once. V was trimmed by 0 bases and J by 4 bases, leaving 10 bases between them. Germline lookup yields CDR1 LNHNV and CDR2 YYDKDF (reference sequence). The CDR3 spans 16 residues. Sequenced sample: blood, either unsorted or a sorted T cell fraction (not recorded which). The clonotype was recovered from a male donor with ankylosing spondylitis or in good health (not recorded which). The chain uses TRBV15 and TRBJ2-6; D assignment may be TRBD1 or TRBD2 (6 bases each). The CDR3 nucleotides are TGTGCCACCAGCAGAGACGGGGGCGCGGGGGCCAACGTCCTGACTTTC. It specifies CATSRDGGAGANVLTF.